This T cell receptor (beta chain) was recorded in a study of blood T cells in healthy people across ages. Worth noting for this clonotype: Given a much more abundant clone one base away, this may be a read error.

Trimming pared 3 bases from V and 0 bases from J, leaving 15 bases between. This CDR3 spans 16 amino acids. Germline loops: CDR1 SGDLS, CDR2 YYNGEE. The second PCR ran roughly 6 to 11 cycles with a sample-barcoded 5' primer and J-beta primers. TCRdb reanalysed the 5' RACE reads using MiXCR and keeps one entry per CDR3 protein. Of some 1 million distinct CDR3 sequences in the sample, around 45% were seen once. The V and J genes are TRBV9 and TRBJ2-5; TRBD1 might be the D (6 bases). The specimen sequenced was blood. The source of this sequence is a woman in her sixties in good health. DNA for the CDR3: TGTGCCAGCAGCGGAAGACAACAGGGCCACCAAGAGACCCAGTACTTC. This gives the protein CASSGRQQGHQETQYF.